The 6 T cell receptor beta chains reported below all come from one sample, sequenced in a study of T cell repertoires in urothelial bladder cancer. Repertoires were generated with immunoSEQ multiplex PCR, while TCRdb's copy carries only in-frame clones and drops some. The data hold roughly 500 clones, with around two thirds observed a single time. Sequences were obtained from tumor-infiltrating cells from bladder cancer. All receptors derive from a human donor with urothelial carcinoma.

This chain connects TRBV6-5 to TRBJ1-3; the D is unclear. Trimming pared 6 bases from V and 0 bases from J, leaving 9 bases between. The CDR3 is made up of 14 amino acids. Looked up from germline, CDR1 is MNHEY and CDR2 is SVGAGI. As DNA, the CDR3 is TGTGCCAGCAGGCCAGGCAGCTCTGGAAACACCATATATTTT. It encodes CASRPGSSGNTIYF.

The V call is TRBV18, the J call TRBJ2-7; D gene ambiguous. CDR1 and CDR2 (germline): KGHSH, LQKENI. V lost 4 bases to trimming and J lost 6 bases, with 7 bases between them. CDR3 size: 11 residues. This chain's CDR3 is CASSHKSEQYF. The DNA for the CDR3 is TGTGCCAGCTCACATAAATCCGAGCAGTACTTC.

Only one count was recorded for this clone. CDR3 DNA: TGTGCCAGCAGCCCGCTTATCTCCCGAGCGGGGACCTTCAATGAGCAGTTCTTC. This encodes CASSPLISRAGTFNEQFF. The chain employs TRBV11-2 and TRBJ2-1; 7 bases fit TRBD2. This CDR3 comprises 18 residues. V was pared by 5 bases and J by 6 bases, with 19 bases of the junction left unmatched. The V gene's germline CDR1 is SGHAT and CDR2 FQNNGV.

J is TRBJ1-6 and V is TRBV4-3, with 8 bases that match TRBD1. CDR1 is LGHNA, CDR2 YSLEER, per germline. The V and J ends lost 0 bases and 7 bases, in that order; junction bases with no gene match: 2. This CDR3 has 15 residues. CDR3 loop: CASSQDYRGNSPLHF. The CDR3 bases are TGCGCCAGCAGCCAAGATTACAGGGGGAATTCACCCCTCCACTTT.

The rearrangement joins TRBV6-5 to TRBJ1-1; 8 bases are shared with TRBD1. The CDR3 totals 16 residues. Germline V CDR1 and CDR2: MNHEY, SVGAGI. Trimming took 4 bases from V and 1 from J; bases not matched to a gene: 8. In DNA form, the CDR3 reads TGTGCCAGCAGTTCTCTTGACAGGGGATGGAACACTGAAGCTTTCTTT. This encodes CASSSLDRGWNTEAFF.

The rearrangement uses TRBV11-2 and TRBJ2-6; 7 bases agree with TRBD1. The CDR3 totals 15 residues. CDR1 and CDR2 from the germline V gene are SGHAT and FQNNGV. Trimming at V came to 5 bases and at J to 2 bases, leaving 3 bases not matched to a gene. This CDR3 reads CASSRTGAGANVLTF. The CDR3 DNA follows: TGTGCCAGCAGCCGCACAGGGGCTGGGGCCAACGTCCTGACTTTC. Combining the CDR3 with reference TRBV11-2 and TRBJ2-6 gives the whole variable domain EAGVAQSPRYKIIEKRQSVAFWCNPISGHATLYWYQQILGQGPKLLIQFQNNGVVDDSQLPKDRFSAERLKGVDSTLKIQPAKLEDSAVYLCASSRTGAGANVLTFGAGSRLTVL.